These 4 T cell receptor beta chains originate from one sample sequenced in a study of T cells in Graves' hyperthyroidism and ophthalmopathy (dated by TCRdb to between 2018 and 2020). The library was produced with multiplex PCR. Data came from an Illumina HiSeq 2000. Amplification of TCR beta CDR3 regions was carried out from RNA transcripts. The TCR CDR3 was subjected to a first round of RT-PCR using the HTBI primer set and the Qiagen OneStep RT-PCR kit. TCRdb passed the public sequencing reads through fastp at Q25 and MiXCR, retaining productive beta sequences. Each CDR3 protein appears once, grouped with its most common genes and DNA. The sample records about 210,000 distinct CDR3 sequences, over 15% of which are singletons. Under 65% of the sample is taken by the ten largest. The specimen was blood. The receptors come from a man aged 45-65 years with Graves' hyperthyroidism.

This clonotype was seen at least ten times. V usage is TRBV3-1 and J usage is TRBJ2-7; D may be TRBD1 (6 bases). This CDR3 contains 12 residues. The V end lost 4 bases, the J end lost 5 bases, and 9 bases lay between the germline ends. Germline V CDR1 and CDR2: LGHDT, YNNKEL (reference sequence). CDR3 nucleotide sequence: TGTGCCAGCAGCCGAACAGGGAACGAGCAGTACTTC. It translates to CASSRTGNEQYF.

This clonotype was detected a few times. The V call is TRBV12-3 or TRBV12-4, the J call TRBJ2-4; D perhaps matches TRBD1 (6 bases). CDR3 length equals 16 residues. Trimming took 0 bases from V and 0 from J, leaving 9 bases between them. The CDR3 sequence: CASSLAGQLAKNIQYF. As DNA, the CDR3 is TGTGCCAGCAGTTTAGCGGGACAACTAGCCAAAAACATTCAGTACTTC.

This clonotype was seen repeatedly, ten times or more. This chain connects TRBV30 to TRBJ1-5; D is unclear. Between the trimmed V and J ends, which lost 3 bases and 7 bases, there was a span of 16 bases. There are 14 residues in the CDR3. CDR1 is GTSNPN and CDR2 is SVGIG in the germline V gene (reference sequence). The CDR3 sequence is CAWSPGKVGQPQHF. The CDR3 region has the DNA TGTGCCTGGAGCCCCGGGAAGGTCGGCCAGCCCCAGCATTTT. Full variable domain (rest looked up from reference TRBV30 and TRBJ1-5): SQTIHQWPATLVQPVGSPLSLECTVEGTSNPNLYWYRQAAGRGLQLLFYSVGIGQISSEVPQNLSASRPQDRQFILSSKKLLLSDSGFYLCAWSPGKVGQPQHFGDGTRLSIL.

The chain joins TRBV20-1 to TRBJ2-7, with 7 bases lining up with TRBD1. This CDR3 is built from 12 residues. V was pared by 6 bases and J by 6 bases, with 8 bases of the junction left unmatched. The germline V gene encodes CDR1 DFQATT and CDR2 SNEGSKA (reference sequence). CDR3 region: CSANRGLGEQYF. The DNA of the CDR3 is TGCAGTGCAAACAGGGGTTTGGGCGAGCAGTACTTC.